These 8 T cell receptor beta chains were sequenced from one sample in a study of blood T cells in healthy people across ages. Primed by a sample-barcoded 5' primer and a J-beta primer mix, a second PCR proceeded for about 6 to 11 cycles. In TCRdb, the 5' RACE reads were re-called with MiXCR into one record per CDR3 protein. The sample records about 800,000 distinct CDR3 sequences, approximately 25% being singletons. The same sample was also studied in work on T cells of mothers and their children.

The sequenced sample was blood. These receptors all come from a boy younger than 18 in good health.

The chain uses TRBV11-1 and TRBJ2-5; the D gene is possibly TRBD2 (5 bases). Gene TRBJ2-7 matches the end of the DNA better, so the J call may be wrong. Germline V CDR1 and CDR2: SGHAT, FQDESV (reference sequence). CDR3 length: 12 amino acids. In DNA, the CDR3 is TGTGCCAGCAGCGCCGAGGGTCACGAGCAGTACTTC. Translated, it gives CASSAEGHEQYF.

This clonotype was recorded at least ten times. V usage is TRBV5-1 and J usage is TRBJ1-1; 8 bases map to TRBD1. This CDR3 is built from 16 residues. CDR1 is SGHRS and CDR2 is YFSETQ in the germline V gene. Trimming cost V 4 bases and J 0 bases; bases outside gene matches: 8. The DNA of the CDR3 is TGCGCCAGCAGCCCAAGGACAGGGAGCATGAACACTGAAGCTTTCTTT. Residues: CASSPRTGSMNTEAFF. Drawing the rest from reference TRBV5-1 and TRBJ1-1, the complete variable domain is KAGVTQTPRYLIKTRGQQVTLSCSPISGHRSVSWYQQTPGQGLQFLFEYFSETQRNKGNFPGRFSGRQFSNSRSEMNVSTLELGDSALYLCASSPRTGSMNTEAFFGQGTRLTVV.

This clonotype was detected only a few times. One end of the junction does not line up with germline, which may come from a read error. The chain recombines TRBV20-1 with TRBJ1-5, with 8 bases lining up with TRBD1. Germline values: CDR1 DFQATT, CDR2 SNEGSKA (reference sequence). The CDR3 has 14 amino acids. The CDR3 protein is CSASEGTGNQPRHF. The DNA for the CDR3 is TGCAGTGCTAGTGAGGGGACAGGCAATCAGCCCCGGCATTTT.

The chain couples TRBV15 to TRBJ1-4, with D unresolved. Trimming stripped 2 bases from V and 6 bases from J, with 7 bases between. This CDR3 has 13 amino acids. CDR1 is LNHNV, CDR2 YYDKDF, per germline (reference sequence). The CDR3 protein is CATSRSQYEKLFF. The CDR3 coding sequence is TGTGCCACCAGCAGAAGCCAGTATGAAAAACTGTTTTTT. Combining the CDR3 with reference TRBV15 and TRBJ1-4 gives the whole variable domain DAMVIQNPRYQVTQFGKPVTLSCSQTLNHNVMYWYQQKSSQAPKLLFHYYDKDFNNEADTPDNFQSRRPNTSFCFLDIRSPGLGDTAMYLCATSRSQYEKLFFGSGTQLSVL.

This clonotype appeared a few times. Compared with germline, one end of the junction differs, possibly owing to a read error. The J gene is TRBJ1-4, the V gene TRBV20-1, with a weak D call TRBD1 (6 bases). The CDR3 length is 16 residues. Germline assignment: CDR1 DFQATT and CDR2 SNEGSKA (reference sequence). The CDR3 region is CSARDMGGAVWEKLFF. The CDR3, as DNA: TGCAGTGCAAGAGATATGGGGGGCGCGGTCTGGGAAAAACTGTTTTTT.

CDR3 residues: CASSYRLAGAGELFF. Here the CDR3 DNA reads TGTGCCAGCAGTTATAGGCTAGCGGGAGCCGGGGAGCTGTTTTTT. This sequence joins TRBV6-6 and TRBJ2-2; TRBD2 matches at 10 bases. The germline CDR1 and CDR2 sequences are MNHNY and SVGAGI (reference sequence). The CDR3 has 15 amino acids. V was clipped by 3 bases and J by 6 bases; unmatched bases: 4.

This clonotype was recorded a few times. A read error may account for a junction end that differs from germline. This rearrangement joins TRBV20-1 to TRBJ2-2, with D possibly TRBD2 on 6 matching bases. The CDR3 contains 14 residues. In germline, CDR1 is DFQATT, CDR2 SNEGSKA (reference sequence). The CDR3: CSARVSSNTGGLFF. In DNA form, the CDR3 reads TGCAGCGCTAGAGTTAGCTCGAACACCGGGGGGCTGTTTTTT.

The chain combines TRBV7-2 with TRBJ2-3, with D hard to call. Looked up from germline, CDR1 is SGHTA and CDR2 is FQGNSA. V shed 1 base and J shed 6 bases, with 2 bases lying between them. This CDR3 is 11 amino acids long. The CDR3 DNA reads TGTGCCAGCAGCTTAGATGATACGCAGTATTTT. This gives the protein CASSLDDTQYF.